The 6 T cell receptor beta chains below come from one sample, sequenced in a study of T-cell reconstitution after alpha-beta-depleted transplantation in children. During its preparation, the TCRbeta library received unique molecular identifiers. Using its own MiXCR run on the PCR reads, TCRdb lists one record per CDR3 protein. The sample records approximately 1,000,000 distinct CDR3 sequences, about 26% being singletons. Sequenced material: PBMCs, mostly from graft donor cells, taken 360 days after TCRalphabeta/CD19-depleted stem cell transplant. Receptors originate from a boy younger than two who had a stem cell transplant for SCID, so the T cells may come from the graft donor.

The CDR3 coding sequence is TGTGCCAGCAGTGCCTTCGGTGCAACTAATGAAAAACTGTTTTTT. This codes for CASSAFGATNEKLFF. The chain combines TRBV27 with TRBJ1-4; D is unresolved. V lost 5 bases to trimming and J lost 0 bases, with 10 bases between them. This CDR3 has 15 residues. CDR1 is MNHEY, CDR2 SMNVEV, per germline (reference sequence).

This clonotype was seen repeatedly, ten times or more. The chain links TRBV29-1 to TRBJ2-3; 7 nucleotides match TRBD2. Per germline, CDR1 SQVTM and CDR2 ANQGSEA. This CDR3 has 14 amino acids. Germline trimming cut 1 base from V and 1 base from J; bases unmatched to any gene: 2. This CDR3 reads CSVEGGGGTDTQYF. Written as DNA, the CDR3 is TGCAGCGTTGAAGGGGGGGGAGGCACAGATACGCAGTATTTT.

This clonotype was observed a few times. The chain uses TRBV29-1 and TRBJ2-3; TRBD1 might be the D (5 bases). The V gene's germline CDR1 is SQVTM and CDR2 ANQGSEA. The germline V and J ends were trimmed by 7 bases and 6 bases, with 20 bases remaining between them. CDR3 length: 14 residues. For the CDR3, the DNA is TGCAGCGCTCGTTATTCTTCAGGGAAGGATACGCAGTATTTT. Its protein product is CSARYSSGKDTQYF.

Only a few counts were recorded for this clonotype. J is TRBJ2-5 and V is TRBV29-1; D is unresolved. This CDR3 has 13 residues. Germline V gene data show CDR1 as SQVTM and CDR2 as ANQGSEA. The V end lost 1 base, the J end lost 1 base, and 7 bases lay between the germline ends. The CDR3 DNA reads TGCAGCGTTGAAGCGGACGGCCAAGAGACCCAGTACTTC. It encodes CSVEADGQETQYF.

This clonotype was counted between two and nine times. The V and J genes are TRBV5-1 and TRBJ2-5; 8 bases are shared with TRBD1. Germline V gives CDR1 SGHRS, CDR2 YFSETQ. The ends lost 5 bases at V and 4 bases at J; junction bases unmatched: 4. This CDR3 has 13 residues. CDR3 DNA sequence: TGCGCCAGCAGTTCAGGGGGCTCAGAGACCCAGTACTTC. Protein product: CASSSGGSETQYF.

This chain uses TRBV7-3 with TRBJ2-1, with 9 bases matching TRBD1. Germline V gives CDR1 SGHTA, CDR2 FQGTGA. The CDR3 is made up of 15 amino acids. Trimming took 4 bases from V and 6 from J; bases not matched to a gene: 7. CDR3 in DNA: TGTGCCAGCAGCTCGACAGGGGGAGTGGGCAATGAGCAGTTCTTC. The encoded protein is CASSSTGGVGNEQFF.